The 27 T cell receptor beta chains below were found in one sample sequenced in a study of vaccination and CD4 T cells after COVID-19. The time point denotes: late sampling 161 to 241 days after vaccination in a few convalescent patients. Treatment specified: approximately nine-day PBMC culture with coronavirus spike peptide pools or control peptides (ViraFEST assay). The Oncomine TCR Beta short-read assay was applied to DNA of cultured CD4+ T cells. TCRdb re-called the PCR reads with MiXCR, one entry per CDR3 protein. This sample has about 21,000 distinct CDR3 sequences, with about 46% found just once. For these receptors, no antigen is known. The sequencing used CD4+ T cells from blood, cultured in vitro, collected about 7 months after SARS-CoV-2 vaccination. Receptor source: a human donor who had recovered from COVID-19.

The rearrangement links TRBV7-9 to TRBJ1-6; the D gene is possibly TRBD1 (5 bases). Per the germline V gene, CDR1 is SEHNR and CDR2 is FQNEAQ (reference sequence). The CDR3 covers 17 residues. Trimming removed 5 bases at V and 9 bases at J, with 23 bases between. CDR3 sequence reads: CASSRTSGLGASSPLHF. The CDR3 nucleotides read TGTGCCAGCAGCCGAACGTCCGGGTTAGGGGCTAGTTCACCCCTCCACTTT.

Only one count was recorded for this clonotype. V and J are TRBV12-3 or TRBV12-4 and TRBJ2-7; D is unresolved. The CDR3 runs to 11 residues. Trimming cost V 2 bases and J 4 bases, with 3 bases left between them. CDR3 bases: TGTGCCAGCAGTTTATTGTACGAGCAGTACTTC. Translation: CASSLLYEQYF.

A note on this clonotype: At one end, the junction sequence differs from germline, possibly due to a read error. This chain's CDR3 is CASSFHTGSRSYNEQFF. The CDR3 DNA sequence: TGTGCTAGCAGCTTTCATACCGGTTCTAGGTCCTACAATGAGCAGTTCTTC. This chain links TRBV7-7 with TRBJ2-1, with D unresolved. The germline V gene has CDR1 SSHAT and CDR2 FNYEAQ (reference sequence). The CDR3 consists of 17 residues.

The rearrangement links TRBV27 to TRBJ2-7, with 8 positions matching TRBD1. The CDR3 is 16 residues long. V was clipped by 2 bases and J by 1 base; unmatched bases: 7. Germline CDR1 and CDR2: MNHEY and SMNVEV (reference sequence). The CDR3 nucleotides read TGTGCCAGCAGTTTAGCCCAGGGACAGGCTTCCTACGAGCAGTACTTC. Its protein is CASSLAQGQASYEQYF.

This chain joins TRBV6-2 or TRBV6-3 and TRBJ2-7; 7 nucleotides match TRBD2. The germline V gene encodes CDR1 MNHEY and CDR2 SVGEGT. V trimming: 6 bases; J trimming: 3 bases; junction bases outside the gene matches: 5. This CDR3 comprises 13 residues. CDR3 residues: CASSRAGVYEQYF. The CDR3 bases are TGTGCCAGCAGCCGCGCGGGGGTCTACGAGCAGTACTTC.

This clonotype showed up just a few times. The gene calls are TRBV27 and TRBJ2-7; D is uncertain. Germline V gene sequence: CDR1 MNHEY, CDR2 SMNVEV (reference sequence). Between the trimmed V and J ends, which lost 3 bases and 0 bases, there was a span of 6 bases. CDR3 length: 13 residues. CDR3 in amino acids: CASSLTASYEQYF. The CDR3, as DNA: TGTGCCAGCAGTTTGACCGCCTCCTACGAGCAGTACTTC.

This clonotype has a handful of counts. The chain employs TRBV2 and TRBJ2-5; D is perhaps TRBD2 (5 bases). The V end was cut by 2 bases, the J end by 5 bases, with 9 bases between. The CDR3 covers 13 residues. Germline CDR1 and CDR2: SNHLY and FYNNEI. CDR3 in amino acids: CASSELRRETQYF. CDR3 coding DNA: TGTGCCAGCAGTGAATTGCGGAGGGAGACCCAGTACTTC.

The chain combines TRBV4-1 with TRBJ1-1; 12 nucleotides line up with TRBD1. Germline CDR1 reads MGHRA; CDR2 reads YSYEKL. The CDR3 contains 15 residues. After removal of 3 bases from V and 10 bases from J, the junction contained 9 bases not matched to a gene. This CDR3 is CASSQAGQGAVGAFF. The CDR3 DNA follows: TGCGCCAGCAGCCAGGCGGGACAGGGGGCTGTGGGAGCTTTCTTT.

The table lists this clonotype with a few counts. This chain uses TRBV6-1 with TRBJ2-7; D gene uncertain. CDR1 and CDR2 from the germline V gene are MNHNS and SASEGT. Trimming stripped 6 bases from V and 3 bases from J, with 21 bases between. The CDR3 length is 16 residues. The CDR3 here is CASRAHIRTANYEQYF. The CDR3 bases are TGTGCCAGCAGGGCCCACATTAGGACGGCAAACTACGAGCAGTACTTC.

This clonotype was picked up one time. This rearrangement joins TRBV6-5 to TRBJ1-1; 9 nucleotides match TRBD1. Germline V gene data show CDR1 as MNHEY and CDR2 as SVGAGI. Losses at the gene ends were 4 bases for V and 10 bases for J; bases not matched to a gene: 7. The CDR3 is 13 amino acids. The CDR3, as DNA: TGTGCCAGCAGTTCTGGGACAGGGAGTGGAGCTTTCTTT. Translating it yields CASSSGTGSGAFF.

V gene TRBV20-1 combines with J gene TRBJ2-7; D may correspond to TRBD1 or TRBD2 (5 bases each). The CDR3 spans 12 residues. Germline V gene data show CDR1 as DFQATT and CDR2 as SNEGSKA (reference sequence). The V end lost 6 bases, the J end lost 4 bases, and 13 bases lay between the germline ends. DNA of the CDR3: TGCAGTGCAATCGGGGCTCCGTACGAGCAGTACTTC. It is translated as CSAIGAPYEQYF.

The V gene is TRBV7-8, the J gene TRBJ2-3; TRBD1 agrees at 7 bases. V trimming: 1 base; J trimming: 5 bases; junction bases outside the gene matches: 0. CDR1 is SGHVS and CDR2 is FQNEAQ in the germline V gene. The CDR3 runs 13 residues. The CDR3 reads CASSLDRGDTQYF. CDR3 bases: TGTGCCAGCAGCTTAGACAGGGGAGATACGCAGTATTTT.

This clonotype was counted a few times. This chain joins TRBV7-2 and TRBJ2-1; the D is unclear. Trimming removed 5 bases from V and 4 bases from J, with 9 bases in between. CDR1 is SGHTA and CDR2 is FQGNSA in the germline V gene. The CDR3 sequence is 13 residues long. CDR3 sequence reads: CASSPRAYNEQFF. The DNA of the CDR3 is TGTGCCAGCAGCCCTCGCGCGTACAATGAGCAGTTCTTC.

This chain connects TRBV4-3 to TRBJ2-3; D is undetermined. This CDR3 is 16 amino acids long. Trimming took 2 bases from V and 0 from J, leaving 12 bases between them. Germline CDR1 is LGHNA and CDR2 is YSLEER. The CDR3 loop reads CASSQRPAASTDTQYF. The DNA for the CDR3 is TGCGCCAGCAGCCAACGACCGGCGGCTAGCACAGATACGCAGTATTTT.

The chain joins TRBV20-1 to TRBJ1-3; D ambiguous. CDR1 DFQATT and CDR2 SNEGSKA come from the germline V gene (reference sequence). The CDR3 consists of 12 residues. CDR3 coding DNA: TGCGCAGGTCGTGGGATCGGAAACACCATATATTTT. Protein product: CAGRGIGNTIYF.

The chain has TRBV6-5 and TRBJ1-6, with 9 bases fitting TRBD1. V shed 4 bases, J shed 10 bases, and the junction held 14 bases outside the gene matches. The CDR3 length is 17 residues. CDR1 and CDR2 (germline): MNHEY, SVGAGI. CDR3 nucleotide sequence: TGTGCCAGCAGTTCCGCTTCGGGACAGGGACGAAGGTCACCCCTCCACTTT. It codes for CASSSASGQGRRSPLHF.

In its sample, this clonotype was seen a few times. The V call is TRBV6-1, the J call TRBJ2-7; TRBD1 might be the D (5 bases). The CDR3 sequence is 13 residues long. V was shortened by 2 bases and J by 1 base, with 6 bases between the two germline ends. CDR1 and CDR2 (germline): MNHNS, SASEGT. CDR3 nucleotides: TGTGCCAGCAGTGAACAGGGTTCCTACGAGCAGTACTTC. Its translation is CASSEQGSYEQYF.

V is TRBV19 and J is TRBJ1-5; D gene uncertain. V was shortened by 2 bases and J by 3 bases, with 14 bases between the two germline ends. The CDR3 contains 16 residues. Germline values: CDR1 LNHDA, CDR2 SQIVND (reference sequence). DNA for the CDR3: TGTGCCAGTAGTATAATAGGGCTGAAGCCCAATCAGCCCCAGCATTTT. Translated: CASSIIGLKPNQPQHF. The full variable domain, completed using reference TRBV19 and TRBJ1-5, is DGGITQSPKYLFRKEGQNVTLSCEQNLNHDAMYWYRQDPGQGLRLIYYSQIVNDFQKGDIAEGYSVSREKKESFPLTVTSAQKNPTAFYLCASSIIGLKPNQPQHFGDGTRLSIL.

The genes are TRBV29-1 and TRBJ2-2; a possible D gene is TRBD1 (7 bases). The V and J ends lost 7 bases and 7 bases respectively, with 16 bases between them. This CDR3 has 13 amino acids. Looked up from germline, CDR1 is SQVTM and CDR2 is ANQGSEA. This CDR3 is CSAGGWDVGELFF. In nucleotides, the CDR3 is TGCAGCGCAGGGGGGTGGGACGTCGGGGAGCTGTTTTTT.

A few counts support this clonotype. J is TRBJ1-5 and V is TRBV10-1, with 8 bases that match TRBD1. Trimming at V came to 2 bases and at J to 2 bases, leaving 2 bases not matched to a gene. The germline V gene has CDR1 WNHNN and CDR2 SYGVQD (reference sequence). The CDR3 has 15 amino acids. The CDR3 sequence is CASSEETGGNQPQHF. CDR3 DNA sequence: TGCGCCAGCAGTGAGGAGACAGGGGGCAATCAGCCCCAGCATTTT.

This clonotype showed up just a few times. The CDR3 bases are TGCAGTGCTAGTGCGGACCCTATCAATCAGCCCCAGCATTTT. Encoded protein: CSASADPINQPQHF. This chain links TRBV20-1 with TRBJ1-5, with no clear D. Trimming cost V 3 bases and J 3 bases, with 12 bases left between them. The CDR3 length is 14 residues. Germline lookup yields CDR1 DFQATT and CDR2 SNEGSKA (reference sequence).

A single count supports this clonotype. The DNA for the CDR3 is TGTGCCAGCAGTGCCCTGGGGGCTCCCTACAATGAGCAGTTCTTC. Protein: CASSALGAPYNEQFF. The J gene is TRBJ2-1, the V gene TRBV2, with a possible D match to TRBD1 (6 bases). Trimming took 4 bases from V and 2 from J, leaving 12 bases between them. Germline V lookup: CDR1 SNHLY, CDR2 FYNNEI. The CDR3 loop spans 15 amino acids.

This clonotype turned up a few times. The chain combines TRBV20-1 with TRBJ2-5; D unresolved. The CDR3 length is 12 residues. V was cut by 3 bases and J by 4 bases, with 9 bases left in between. Germline CDR1 is DFQATT and CDR2 is SNEGSKA (reference sequence). This CDR3 reads CSASPFRETQYF. The CDR3, as DNA: TGCAGTGCTAGTCCCTTCAGAGAGACCCAGTACTTC.

This clonotype was picked up a small number of times. This sequence joins TRBV20-1 and TRBJ1-1; 8 nucleotides line up with TRBD1. The CDR3 has 14 residues. Trimming at V came to 1 base and at J to 5 bases, leaving 6 bases not matched to a gene. The germline gives CDR1 DFQATT, CDR2 SNEGSKA (reference sequence). The CDR3 protein is CSARVWQGATEAFF. The CDR3, as DNA: TGCAGTGCTAGAGTGTGGCAGGGGGCGACTGAAGCTTTCTTT.

J is TRBJ2-3 and V is TRBV10-2; TRBD1 aligns across 9 bases. Germline CDR1 is WSHSY and CDR2 is SAAADI. The CDR3 is made up of 16 amino acids. V lost 6 bases and J lost 4; bases outside the gene matches: 11. The CDR3, as DNA: TGCGCCAGCAGAGGCGGGGGACAGGGTAAACCAGATACGCAGTATTTT. Protein product: CASRGGGQGKPDTQYF.

The chain couples TRBV2 to TRBJ1-1; D is ambiguous. Germline assignment: CDR1 SNHLY and CDR2 FYNNEI. CDR3 length: 15 residues. Trimming left V 5 bases short and J 3 bases short, with 16 bases between. The CDR3 DNA follows: TGTGCCAGCAGTCTGGGATACATGATGGACACTGAAGCTTTCTTT. Its translation is CASSLGYMMDTEAFF.

The V gene is TRBV6-1, the J gene TRBJ1-1, with unresolved D. The V gene lost 6 bases and the J gene lost 1 base, with 12 bases spanning the gap. The CDR3 is 14 amino acids. CDR1 and CDR2 from the germline V gene are MNHNS and SASEGT. CDR3 sequence reads: CASRFTATNTEAFF. CDR3 DNA sequence: TGTGCCAGCAGATTTACAGCTACGAACACTGAAGCTTTCTTT.